This passage covers 21 T cell receptor beta chains from one sample sequenced in a study of long-term antiretroviral therapy in people with HIV. Survey level was the resolution at which the v3.0 immunoSEQ assay ran. The assay was immunoSEQ multiplex PCR, and TCRdb's table has in-frame clones only and misses some. The sample yields roughly 20,000 clones, 70% to 85% seen once. The sequences come from unsorted PBMCs, collected 4.1 years after starting antiretroviral therapy. The source is a woman aged 40 to 55 with HIV.

The chain carries TRBV9 and TRBJ2-7, with 8 positions matching TRBD2. The germline V gene has CDR1 SGDLS and CDR2 YYNGEE. The length of the CDR3 is 16 residues. V shed 2 bases and J 2 bases; nucleotides not matched to a gene: 9. CDR3 region: CASSVRGDGGAYEQYF. CDR3 nucleotide sequence: TGTGCCAGCAGCGTTCGTGGGGACGGGGGGGCCTACGAGCAGTACTTC. Filled out from reference TRBV9 and TRBJ2-7, the complete variable domain reads DSGVTQTPKHLITATGQRVTLRCSPRSGDLSVYWYQQSLDQGLQFLIQYYNGEERAKGNILERFSAQQFPDLHSELNLSSLELGDSALYFCASSVRGDGGAYEQYFGPGTRLTVT.

This clone was counted between two and nine times. J is TRBJ2-1 and V is TRBV5-6, with a weak D call TRBD2 (6 bases). CDR3 length equals 15 residues. Germline V CDR1 and CDR2: SGHDT, YYEEEE. The ends were cut back, 3 bases at V and 2 bases at J, with 12 bases in the middle. CDR3 in amino acids: CASSSSVQTYNEQFF. The CDR3 region has the DNA TGTGCCAGCAGCTCTAGCGTTCAAACCTACAATGAGCAGTTCTTC.

This clone was seen once. The V gene is TRBV9, the J gene TRBJ2-7; 11 bases line up with TRBD1. Trimming cost V 0 bases and J 5 bases; bases outside gene matches: 7. From germline, CDR1 is SGDLS and CDR2 YYNGEE. The CDR3 is 16 residues long. This CDR3 reads CASSVGSRDRGDEQYF. The CDR3 nucleotides read TGTGCCAGCAGCGTAGGATCCCGGGACAGGGGGGACGAGCAGTACTTC.

The chain joins TRBV4-3 to TRBJ2-2; TRBD1 matches 7 bases. Germline V CDR1 and CDR2: LGHNA, YSLEER. The ends lost 4 bases at V and 6 bases at J; junction bases unmatched: 8. CDR3 length: 15 amino acids. As DNA, the CDR3 is TGCGCCAGCAGCCGAGACAGGGAGTATCCCGGGGAGCTGTTTTTT. Translated, it gives CASSRDREYPGELFF.

This chain links TRBV6-6 with TRBJ2-7, with D hard to call. This CDR3 comprises 13 residues. The ends were cut back, 0 bases at V and 4 bases at J, with 7 bases in the middle. The germline V gene has CDR1 MNHNY and CDR2 SVGAGI (reference sequence). The CDR3 sequence is CASSYSSPYEQYF. CDR3 coding DNA: TGTGCCAGCAGTTACTCGTCTCCGTACGAGCAGTACTTC.

This sequence joins TRBV19 and TRBJ2-2; D is ambiguous. This CDR3 is 16 amino acids long. The V and J ends lost 5 bases and 6 bases respectively, with 19 bases between them. The germline gives CDR1 LNHDA, CDR2 SQIVND (reference sequence). The CDR3 sequence: CASSPSGGSIAGELFF. CDR3 DNA: TGTGCCAGTAGTCCCTCAGGCGGCTCCATTGCCGGGGAGCTGTTTTTT. Based on the CDR3 plus reference TRBV19 and TRBJ2-2, the full variable domain is DGGITQSPKYLFRKEGQNVTLSCEQNLNHDAMYWYRQDPGQGLRLIYYSQIVNDFQKGDIAEGYSVSREKKESFPLTVTSAQKNPTAFYLCASSPSGGSIAGELFFGEGSRLTVL.

This sequence joins TRBV7-9 and TRBJ1-1; D unresolved. The CDR3 spans 13 residues. Trimming removed 3 bases at V and 1 base at J, with 6 bases between. Germline loops: CDR1 SEHNR, CDR2 FQNEAQ (reference sequence). The CDR3 DNA reads as TGTGCCAGCAGCTTGGAGGCGAACACTGAAGCTTTCTTT. It codes for CASSLEANTEAFF.

The V call is TRBV7-2, the J call TRBJ1-4, with a possible D match to TRBD1 (6 bases). Germline CDR1 and CDR2: SGHTA and FQGNSA. The CDR3 runs to 15 residues. Trimming stripped 0 bases from V and 8 bases from J, with 13 bases between. The CDR3 DNA is TGTGCCAGCAGCTTAGCGAACAGGGCCAAAGAAAAACTGTTTTTT. Protein product: CASSLANRAKEKLFF.

This chain connects TRBV9 to TRBJ2-5; 15 bases line up with TRBD2. Germline CDR1 and CDR2: SGDLS and YYNGEE. V gave up 4 bases and J gave up 4 bases; unmatched junction bases: 5. This CDR3 is built from 16 residues. The CDR3: CASSLGLAGGRETQYF. In DNA form, the CDR3 reads TGTGCCAGCAGCCTTGGACTAGCGGGGGGGCGAGAGACCCAGTACTTC. The complete variable domain, with remaining parts taken from reference TRBV9 and TRBJ2-5, reads DSGVTQTPKHLITATGQRVTLRCSPRSGDLSVYWYQQSLDQGLQFLIQYYNGEERAKGNILERFSAQQFPDLHSELNLSSLELGDSALYFCASSLGLAGGRETQYFGPGTRLLVL.

Notes on this clone: Sequence at one end of the junction differs from germline and may be a read error. The chain is built from TRBV5-5 and TRBJ1-3; 11 bases align to TRBD1. Germline CDR1 and CDR2: SGHKS and YYEKEE (reference sequence). The CDR3 is 15 residues long. The CDR3 loop reads CASSLGQGAGNTIYF. DNA for the CDR3: TGTGCCAGCAGTTTGGGACAGGGGGCTGGAAACACCATATATTTT. Looking up the rest from reference TRBV5-5 and TRBJ1-3 gives the full variable domain: DAGVTQSPTHLIKTRGQQVTLRCSPISGHKSVSWYQQVLGQGPQFIFQYYEKEERGRGNFPDRFSARQFPNYSSELNVNALLLGDSALYLCASSLGQGAGNTIYFGEGSWLTVV.

This chain uses TRBV6-6 with TRBJ2-5; D unclear. CDR1 is MNHNY and CDR2 is SVGAGI in the germline V gene (reference sequence). V lost 5 bases, J lost 4 bases, and 5 bases lay in between. The CDR3 covers 11 residues. The CDR3 loop reads CASSRVETQYF. CDR3 DNA sequence: TGTGCCAGCAGTCGTGTAGAGACCCAGTACTTC.

This rearrangement joins TRBV7-2 to TRBJ1-5; TRBD1 aligns across 8 bases. The germline CDR1 and CDR2 sequences are SGHTA and FQGNSA. CDR3 size: 15 residues. Trimming removed 3 bases from V and 0 bases from J; junction bases left unmatched: 1. The CDR3 reads CASSLTGDSNQPQHF. The CDR3, as DNA: TGTGCCAGCAGCTTGACAGGGGATAGCAATCAGCCCCAGCATTTT.

The CDR3 coding sequence is TGTGCCAGCAGTTACGGGGCCGGGGGAACTGAAGCTTTCTTT. Its protein product is CASSYGAGGTEAFF. The chain uses TRBV6-5 and TRBJ1-1; the D gene is possibly TRBD1 (5 bases). The CDR3 loop spans 14 amino acids. Germline V gene lookup returns CDR1 MNHEY and CDR2 SVGAGI. The V end lost 2 bases, the J end lost 5 bases, and 12 bases lay between the germline ends.

This rearrangement joins TRBV10-3 to TRBJ2-7; D is uncertain. Trimming pared 0 bases from V and 0 bases from J, leaving 9 bases between. Looked up from germline, CDR1 is ENHRY and CDR2 is SYGVKD. This CDR3 is built from 15 residues. The CDR3 DNA is TGTGCCATCAGTGAGTCGGCAGGCAGCTCCTACGAGCAGTACTTC. Amino acids: CAISESAGSSYEQYF.

The genes are TRBV10-3 and TRBJ1-3; perhaps TRBD1 as D (6 bases). This CDR3 is 15 amino acids long. Trimming pared 2 bases from V and 5 bases from J, leaving 13 bases between. The V gene's germline CDR1 is ENHRY and CDR2 SYGVKD. CDR3 bases: TGTGCCATCAGTGAGGCGGAGGGGGGTCGAAACACCATATATTTT. Translated, it gives CAISEAEGGRNTIYF.

This clone was observed once. V and J are TRBV6-5 and TRBJ2-5; D unclear. V dropped 3 bases and J dropped 5 bases, with 10 bases sitting between them. The CDR3 sequence is 13 residues long. In germline, CDR1 is MNHEY, CDR2 SVGAGI. Here the CDR3 DNA reads TGTGCCAGCAGTTATAATGGGTGGGAGACCCAGTACTTC. It specifies CASSYNGWETQYF.

In this sample, this clone turned up once. V usage is TRBV30 and J usage is TRBJ1-1; D is unresolved. Germline CDR1 GTSNPN, CDR2 SVGIG (reference sequence). Trimming took 1 base from V and 5 from J, leaving 8 bases between them. This CDR3 is 12 amino acids long. The CDR3: CAWSGTATEAFF. CDR3 in DNA: TGTGCCTGGAGTGGTACTGCTACTGAAGCTTTCTTT.

The CDR3 reads CASDPAGPGTFNEQFF. The CDR3 DNA follows: TGTGCCAGCGATCCCGCCGGGCCAGGGACCTTCAATGAGCAGTTCTTC. The chain links TRBV5-5 to TRBJ2-1; D possibly uses TRBD1 or TRBD2 (5 bases each). This CDR3 has 16 residues. V was cut by 7 bases and J by 6 bases, with 23 bases left in between. The germline CDR1 and CDR2 sequences are SGHKS and YYEKEE (reference sequence).

This clone was counted between two and nine times. The J gene is TRBJ2-7, the V gene TRBV9; TRBD2 matches at 13 bases. The CDR3 totals 16 residues. The trim removed 4 bases at V and 5 bases at J, leaving 9 bases unmatched. The germline V gene has CDR1 SGDLS and CDR2 YYNGEE. The CDR3 protein is CASSPELAGGRNEQYF. The CDR3 nucleotides are TGTGCCAGCAGCCCAGAACTAGCGGGAGGGCGGAACGAGCAGTACTTC.

V gene TRBV4-1 combines with J gene TRBJ2-6; D is perhaps TRBD1 (5 bases). The V end lost 0 bases, the J end lost 4 bases, and 16 bases lay between the germline ends. The germline V gene encodes CDR1 MGHRA and CDR2 YSYEKL. The CDR3 has 18 amino acids. The CDR3 reads CASSQDRTILKGANVLTF. The CDR3 coding sequence is TGCGCCAGCAGCCAAGATAGGACAATTCTGAAGGGGGCCAACGTCCTGACTTTC.

The CDR3 protein is CASSLRGSGATYEQYF. CDR3 in DNA: TGTGCCAGCAGCTTAAGGGGGAGCGGGGCCACCTACGAGCAGTACTTC. The chain links TRBV7-2 to TRBJ2-7; D is perhaps TRBD2 (7 bases). V lost 2 bases to trimming and J lost 2 bases, with 16 bases between them. This CDR3 comprises 16 residues. The germline CDR1 and CDR2 sequences are SGHTA and FQGNSA.